This T cell receptor beta chain was recovered during a study of glioma-infiltrating T cells. The iRepertoire nested amplicon-rescue multiplex PCR amplified TCR alpha and beta CDR3s from RNA. For one-step reverse transcription and amplification, 100-400 ng of tissue mRNA or PBMC total RNA was used. Each CDR3 protein gets one entry after TCRdb re-called the multiplex PCR reads with MiXCR. The sample has fewer than 110,000 distinct CDR3 sequences, under 30% seen once. The study, taken as a whole, reports: Tissue-blood divergence was below expectation in non-neoplastic patients, above in gliomas. Only very few CDR3 sequences appeared in both tissue and blood.

This clonotype was seen at least ten times. Its antigen is not known. The V gene's germline CDR1 is DFQATT and CDR2 SNEGSKA (reference sequence). The CDR3 is made up of 16 amino acids. The ends were cut back, 6 bases at V and 2 bases at J, with 17 bases in the middle. This receptor was identified in a human donor with low-grade glioma or glioblastoma, undergoing nonglioma brain surgery, or in good health (not recorded which). The V gene is TRBV20-1, the J gene TRBJ1-6, with TRBD1 as a possible D gene (5 bases). The material sequenced was glioma tissue, nonneoplastic brain tissue, or PBMCs (not recorded which). Here the CDR3 reads CSALGGIRTYNSPLHF. DNA for the CDR3: TGCAGTGCCCTTGGGGGGATCAGGACCTATAATTCACCCCTCCACTTT.